This T cell receptor beta chain derives from a study of T cell changes during pregnancy in multiple sclerosis. The data were produced by immunoSEQ multiplex PCR, yet TCRdb's version contains in-frame clones alone and is incomplete. Here the sample spans fewer than 150,000 clones, 96% being singletons. Unmatched junction bases numbered 11, after V lost 11 bases and J lost 7 bases. The CDR3 extends over 13 amino acids. Germline CDR1 reads MDHEN; CDR2 reads SYDVKM. V gene TRBV28 combines with J gene TRBJ1-2; the match to TRBD1 covers 9 bases. The sequence was collected from a female donor with multiple sclerosis, enrolled in a pregnancy study. The input for sequencing was peripheral blood, taken after pregnancy. The CDR3 reads CAGLTQGAGGYTF. The DNA for the CDR3 is TGTGCCGGACTCACACAGGGGGCCGGTGGCTACACCTTC.